This TCR beta chain was profiled in a study of blood T cell repertoires in COVID-19. As for the study in general: The study drew acute and convalescent COVID-19 samples from the United States, Italy and Spain.

Germline CDR1 is SGHNT and CDR2 is YYREEE (reference sequence). The CDR3 is 15 amino acids. V was pared by 0 bases and J by 4 bases, with 5 bases of the junction left unmatched. Repertoires were generated with immunoSEQ multiplex PCR, while TCRdb's copy carries only in-frame clones and drops some. Of approximately 75,000 clones listed, approximately 86% are singletons. The TCR was taken from a man at least 80 years old with COVID-19, enrolled during active disease. Sequencing was carried out using peripheral blood. The V gene is TRBV5-4, the J gene TRBJ2-7; 9 bases line up with TRBD1. This chain's CDR3 is CASSLGGQGRYEQYF. The DNA for the CDR3 is TGTGCCAGCAGCTTGGGGGGACAGGGAAGGTACGAGCAGTACTTC. Full variable domain (remainder filled in from reference TRBV5-4 and TRBJ2-7): ETGVTQSPTHLIKTRGQQVTLRCSSQSGHNTVSWYQQALGQGPQFIFQYYREEENGRGNFPPRFSGLQFPNYSSELNVNALELDDSALYLCASSLGGQGRYEQYFGPGTRLTVT.